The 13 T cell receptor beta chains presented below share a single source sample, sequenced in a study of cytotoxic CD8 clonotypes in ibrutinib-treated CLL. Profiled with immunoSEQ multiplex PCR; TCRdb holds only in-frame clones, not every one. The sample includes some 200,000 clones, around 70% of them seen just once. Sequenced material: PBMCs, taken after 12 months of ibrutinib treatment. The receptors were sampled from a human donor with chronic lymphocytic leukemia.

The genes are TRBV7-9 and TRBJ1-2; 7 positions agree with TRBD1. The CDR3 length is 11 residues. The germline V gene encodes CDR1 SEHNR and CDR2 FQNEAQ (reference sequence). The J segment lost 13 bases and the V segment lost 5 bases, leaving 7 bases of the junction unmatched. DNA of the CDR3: TGTGCCAGCAGCCTAGGGACAGTTCTCACCTTC. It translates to CASSLGTVLTF.

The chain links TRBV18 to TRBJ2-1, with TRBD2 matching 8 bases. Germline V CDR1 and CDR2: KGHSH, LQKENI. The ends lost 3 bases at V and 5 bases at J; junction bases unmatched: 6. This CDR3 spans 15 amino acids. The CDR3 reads CASSPPTSVHNEQFF. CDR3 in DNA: TGTGCCAGCTCACCCCCGACTAGCGTCCACAATGAGCAGTTCTTC.

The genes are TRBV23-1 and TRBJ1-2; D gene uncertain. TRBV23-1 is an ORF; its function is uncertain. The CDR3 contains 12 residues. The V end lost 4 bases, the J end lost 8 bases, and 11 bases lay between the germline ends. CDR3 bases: TGCGCCAGCAGTCCCCCTGCCCGCGGCTACACCTTC. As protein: CASSPPARGYTF.

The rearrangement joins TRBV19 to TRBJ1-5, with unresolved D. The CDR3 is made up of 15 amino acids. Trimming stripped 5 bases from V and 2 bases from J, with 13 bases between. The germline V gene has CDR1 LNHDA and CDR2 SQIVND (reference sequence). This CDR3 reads CASSPRVSGNQPQHF. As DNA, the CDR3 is TGTGCCAGTAGTCCCCGGGTCTCGGGCAATCAGCCCCAGCATTTT.

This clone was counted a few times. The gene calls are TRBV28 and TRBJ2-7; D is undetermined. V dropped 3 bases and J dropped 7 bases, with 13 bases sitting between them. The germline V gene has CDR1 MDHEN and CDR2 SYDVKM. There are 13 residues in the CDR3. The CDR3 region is CASSFGALREQYF. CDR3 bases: TGTGCCAGCAGTTTTGGTGCCCTCCGGGAGCAGTACTTC. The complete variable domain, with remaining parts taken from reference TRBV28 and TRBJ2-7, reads DVKVTQSSRYLVKRTGEKVFLECVQDMDHENMFWYRQDPGLGLRLIYFSYDVKMKEKGDIPEGYSVSREKKERFSLILESASTNQTSMYLCASSFGALREQYFGPGTRLTVT.

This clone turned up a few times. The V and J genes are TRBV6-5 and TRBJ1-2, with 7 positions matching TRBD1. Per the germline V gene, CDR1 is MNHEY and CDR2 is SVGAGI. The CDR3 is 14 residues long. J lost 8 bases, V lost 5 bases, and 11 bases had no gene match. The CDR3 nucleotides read TGTGCCAGCAGTGAAGGGGGCAGATTAGAGGGCTACACCTTC. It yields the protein CASSEGGRLEGYTF.

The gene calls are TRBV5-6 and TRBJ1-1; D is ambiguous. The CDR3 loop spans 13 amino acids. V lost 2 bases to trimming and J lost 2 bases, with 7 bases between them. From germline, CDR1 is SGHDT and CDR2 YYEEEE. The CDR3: CASSFGSNTEAFF. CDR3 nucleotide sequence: TGTGCCAGCAGCTTTGGCAGTAACACTGAAGCTTTCTTT.

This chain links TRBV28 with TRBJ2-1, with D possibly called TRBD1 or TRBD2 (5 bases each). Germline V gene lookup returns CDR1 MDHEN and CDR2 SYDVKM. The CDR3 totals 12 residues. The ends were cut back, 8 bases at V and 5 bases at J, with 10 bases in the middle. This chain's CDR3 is CASWGRNNEQFF. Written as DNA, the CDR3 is TGTGCCAGCTGGGGACGAAACAATGAGCAGTTCTTC.

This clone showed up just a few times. CDR3 residues: CASSPGQGKNSPLHF. In DNA, the CDR3 is TGTGCCAGCAGCCCCGGACAGGGAAAAAATTCACCCCTCCACTTT. The chain carries TRBV9 and TRBJ1-6; 8 bases match TRBD1. The CDR3 covers 15 residues. V lost 4 bases and J lost 7; bases outside the gene matches: 7. Germline V gene data show CDR1 as SGDLS and CDR2 as YYNGEE.

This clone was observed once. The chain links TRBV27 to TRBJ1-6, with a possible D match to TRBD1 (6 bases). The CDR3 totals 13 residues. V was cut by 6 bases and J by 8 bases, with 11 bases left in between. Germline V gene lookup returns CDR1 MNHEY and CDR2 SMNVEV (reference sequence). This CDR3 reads CASRDPGDSPLHF. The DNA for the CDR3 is TGTGCCAGCAGGGACCCAGGGGATTCACCCCTCCACTTT.

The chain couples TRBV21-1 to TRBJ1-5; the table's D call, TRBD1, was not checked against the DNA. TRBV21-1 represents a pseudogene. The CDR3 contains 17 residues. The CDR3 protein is CASSMRQGVLSNQPQHF. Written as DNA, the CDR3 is TGTGCCAGCAGCATGCGACAGGGGGTTTTGAGCAATCAGCCCCAGCATTTT.

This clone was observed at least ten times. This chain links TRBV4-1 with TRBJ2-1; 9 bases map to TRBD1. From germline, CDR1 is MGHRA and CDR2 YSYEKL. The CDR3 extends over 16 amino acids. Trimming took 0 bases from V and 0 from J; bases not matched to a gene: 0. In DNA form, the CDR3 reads TGCGCCAGCAGCCAAGAGGGACAGGGCTCCTACAATGAGCAGTTCTTC. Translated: CASSQEGQGSYNEQFF.

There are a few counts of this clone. This CDR3 reads CASSEGWPPNYGYTF. The CDR3 nucleotides read TGTGCCAGCAGTGAAGGCTGGCCCCCTAACTATGGCTACACCTTC. This chain joins TRBV2 and TRBJ1-2; D gene uncertain. Germline loops: CDR1 SNHLY, CDR2 FYNNEI. The CDR3 has 15 residues. V was cut by 1 base and J by 0 bases, with 9 bases left in between.